This TCR beta chain was sequenced during a study of Ad26.COV2.S vaccination and SARS-CoV-2 variants. Study overall: The donor participated in the COV1001 trial, in its Ad26.COV2.S arm. Intramuscularly, Ad26.COV2.S was given either once or twice, 56 days apart. General study points: Those who received the vaccine showed greater spike-specific TCR breadth than those given placebo.

As for this clone: The antigen is unknown.

From germline, CDR1 is KGHSH and CDR2 LQKENI. CDR3 size: 14 residues. Germline trimming cut 6 bases from V and 4 bases from J; bases unmatched to any gene: 8. Sequencing was performed with immunoSEQ multiplex PCR; in TCRdb, only in-frame clones are kept and a portion is missing. The sample shows about 320,000 clones, about 82% of them seen only once. The treatment was: some 20 received Ad26.COV2.S at low or high dose, single or two shots; about 5 received placebo; per-sample allocation not given. Collection of samples fell on day 63 after the first vaccine or placebo injection. In Boston, the donor was an adult between 18-55 years of age.

The sequencing used peripheral blood, collected in a trial of Ad26.COV2.S vaccine versus placebo. The source is a person between 18 and 65 years old who received the Ad26.COV2.S COVID-19 vaccine or a placebo. The gene calls are TRBV18 and TRBJ1-2; 7 nucleotides match TRBD1. CDR3 nucleotides: TGTGCCAGCTCTCGGGACAGCAGAACCTATGGCTACACCTTC. Translating gives CASSRDSRTYGYTF. Combining the CDR3 with reference TRBV18 and TRBJ1-2 gives the whole variable domain NAGVMQNPRHLVRRRGQEARLRCSPMKGHSHVYWYRQLPEEGLKFMVYLQKENIIDESGMPKERFSAEFPKEGPSILRIQQVVRGDSAAYFCASSRDSRTYGYTFGSGTRLTVV.